This T cell receptor beta chain was profiled in a study of OX40 agonist ivuxolimab in advanced cancers. Background on the study: Prior anti-PD-1, anti-PD-L1 or anti-CTLA-4 therapy was allowed; around 43% had some.

Germline assignment: CDR1 MNHEY and CDR2 SMNVEV (reference sequence). The V end was cut by 0 bases, the J end by 8 bases, with 17 bases between. CDR3 length equals 16 residues. Assay used: immunoSEQ multiplex PCR; TCRdb lists only in-frame clones, some missing. Found here are under 20,000 clones, about four fifths of them singletons; the top ten hold 21%. Sample: CD4+ or CD8+ T cells sorted from blood, taken in a trial of the OX40 agonist ivuxolimab. The chain employs TRBV27 and TRBJ2-1, with D possibly matching TRBD1 (7 bases). This receptor was obtained from an adult with an advanced solid tumor such as melanoma, head and neck, liver or kidney cancer. CDR3 region: CASSLSTGEVGYEQFF. The CDR3 DNA reads TGTGCCAGCAGTTTATCAACAGGGGAGGTGGGCTATGAGCAGTTCTTC.